The following is a TCR beta chain sequence with its context. This clonotype was seen many times. The clone's antigen remains unknown. One base away there is no much larger clone; base qualities are not given. Blood bank volunteers in Maryland, USA served as the healthy controls. Unsorted PBMC libraries were generated from 2 million PBMCs stored in RNAlater at -80 °C until RNA extraction. PBMCs were separated from peripheral blood using Ficoll-Hypaque density gradient centrifugation and then cryopreserved in liquid nitrogen. The data originate from a study of neurological immune-mediated disorders (dated by TCRdb to the late 2010s). With respect to the entire study: The study compared peripheral blood TCR-beta repertoires of HTLV-I-associated myelopathy (HAM/TSP) patients, multiple sclerosis patients and healthy controls using UMI-based sequencing. Alongside PBMC samples, the set of around 99 TCR-beta libraries contained longitudinal samples, technical triplicates, and paired CD4+ and CD8+ T-cell subsets that had been sorted. The cohort comprised about 70 subjects: around 15 HAM/TSP patients, 35 or so multiple sclerosis patients and 20 or so healthy controls.

cDNA was synthesized by template-switch 5'RACE using a primer with a 10-nucleotide random unique molecular identifier that tagged each TCR transcript. Over 190 million TCR-beta sequences, covering 15-18 subjects, were produced in each sequencing run. The RNeasy kit was used for extraction of total RNA. The KAPA Real-time Library Amplification kit was used to amplify TCR-beta VDJ regions with primers for the TCR constant region and the 5'RACE anchor. A first PCR added sample indexes and Illumina adaptors, and a second PCR then raised library yield. After Ampure bead purification, the TCR product of roughly 650 bp was size-selected on a 2% E-gel SizeSelection system. Before pooling, library quality was checked on a Bioanalyzer, concentration was measured with Qubit, and libraries were quantified with the Kapa Library Quantification kit. An Illumina HiSeq 2500 was used to sequence the libraries paired-end at 2 x 150 bp. To increase sequence diversity, about 25-31% phiX was spiked into each library pool. Per the original workflow: Quality-filtered reads were processed with the UMI-based MiGEC pipeline, and over 90% of raw TCR sequences were removed by the MiGEC pipeline during error correction. IMGT germline references were used for aligning VDJ genes, and each clonotype was defined as a unique CDR3 amino acid sequence together with its V-J genes. VDJtools evaluated clonal expansion, Shannon diversity and CDR3 relatedness (CalcPairwiseDistances, ClusterSamples); CLCbio workbench built phylogenetic trees. A clone was classed as expanded if it had 8 or more unique UMIs, a cutoff based on coefficient-of-variation modelling across technical triplicates. TCRdb reworked the public reads: Q25 trimming with fastp, MiXCR clone assembly, productive beta chains retained. All rows with the same CDR3 protein become a single entry with the most common DNA and genes. The V and J calls here are based on TCRdb, not the publication. Across this sample there are roughly 50,000 distinct CDR3 sequences, with approximately 16% seen only once. The top ten hold approximately 4% of the sample.

The paper as a whole reports these results and caveats: TCR clonal expansion was highest in HAM/TSP patients and lowest in MS patients, with MS patients falling below even healthy controls. Expanded clones from different subjects shared no identical CDR3 amino acid sequences, which suggests that TCR-beta repertoires were private in all groups.

Ends trimmed: V by 1 base, J by 2 bases; bases unmatched to a gene: 6. The CDR3 contains 16 residues, cysteine and phenylalanine counted. Only the CDR3 portion is preserved as DNA: 48 bases, with reading frame beginning at the first base. In the germline V gene, CDR1 corresponds to MGHRA and CDR2 to YSYEKL. Material for sequencing was PBMCs. This chain is built from TRBV4-1 and TRBJ2-7, and TRBD1 matches 9 of the central bases. This receptor was identified in a man aged 55 to 69 in good health. The CDR3 region has the sequence CASSQASGTGTYEQYF. The DNA sequence is as follows: TGCGCCAGCAGCCAAGCCTCCGGGACAGGGACCTACGAGCAGTACTTC.